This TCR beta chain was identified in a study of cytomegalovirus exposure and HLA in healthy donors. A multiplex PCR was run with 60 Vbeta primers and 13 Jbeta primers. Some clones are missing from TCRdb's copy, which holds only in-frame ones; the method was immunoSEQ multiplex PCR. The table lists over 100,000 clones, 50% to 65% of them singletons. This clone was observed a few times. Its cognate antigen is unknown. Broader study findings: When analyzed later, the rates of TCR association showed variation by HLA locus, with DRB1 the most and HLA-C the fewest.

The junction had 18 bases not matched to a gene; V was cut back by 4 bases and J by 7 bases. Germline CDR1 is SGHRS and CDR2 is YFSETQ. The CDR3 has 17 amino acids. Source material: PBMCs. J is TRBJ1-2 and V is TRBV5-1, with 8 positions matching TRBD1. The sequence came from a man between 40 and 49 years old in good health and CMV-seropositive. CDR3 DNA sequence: TGCGCCAGCAGCCAATCCCCCGGGACAGGCACGGTGGGTGGCTACACCTTC. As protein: CASSQSPGTGTVGGYTF.